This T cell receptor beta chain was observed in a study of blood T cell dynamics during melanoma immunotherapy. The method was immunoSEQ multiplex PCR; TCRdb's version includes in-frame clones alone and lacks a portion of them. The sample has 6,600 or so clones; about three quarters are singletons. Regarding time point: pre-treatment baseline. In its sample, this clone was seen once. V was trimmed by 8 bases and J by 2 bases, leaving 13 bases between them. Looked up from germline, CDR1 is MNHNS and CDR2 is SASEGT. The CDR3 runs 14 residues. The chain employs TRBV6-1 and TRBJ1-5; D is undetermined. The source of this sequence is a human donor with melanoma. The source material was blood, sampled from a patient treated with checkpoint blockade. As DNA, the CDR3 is TGTGCCAGCGGAGTTTATGGGGGCAATCAGCCCCAGCATTTT. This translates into CASGVYGGNQPQHF.